This T cell receptor (beta chain) was documented in a study of CD8+ T cells in alopecia areata. Concerning this clone itself: Antigen: not known.

The treatment is: oral pan-JAK inhibitor, 5-10 mg twice daily. It was from alopecia areata patients that lesional scalp punch biopsies and peripheral blood were collected. PBMC-derived CD4+ and CD8+ T cells were sorted. Study-level findings and limits: Tofacitinib yielded significantly lower scalp clonality and fewer expanded CD8+ clones among the top 100. Sequencing of scalp samples also includes resident alphabeta T cells from normal skin.

Once RNA had been extracted, it was reverse transcribed into cDNA to act as the sequencing template. Only in-frame clones appear in the TCRdb table, and some are missing; sequencing was by immunoSEQ multiplex PCR. The sample includes approximately 210,000 clones, approximately 47% of them seen just once. The CDR3 has 14 amino acids. The germline V gene has CDR1 SGHRS and CDR2 YFSETQ. Trimming took off 0 bases at V and 8 bases at J, with 13 bases between the two ends. The starting material was CD4+ T cells sorted from blood, obtained at approximately week 36, from a patient treated with tofacitinib. This receptor was taken from a human donor with alopecia areata. The V call is TRBV5-1, the J call TRBJ2-3; D is uncertain. Here the CDR3 reads CASSLELAVGTQYF. DNA for the CDR3: TGCGCCAGCAGCTTGGAACTGGCGGTGGGTACGCAGTATTTT. The full variable domain, with the rest looked up from reference TRBV5-1 and TRBJ2-3, is KAGVTQTPRYLIKTRGQQVTLSCSPISGHRSVSWYQQTPGQGLQFLFEYFSETQRNKGNFPGRFSGRQFSNSRSEMNVSTLELGDSALYLCASSLELAVGTQYFGPGTRLTVL.